This T cell receptor beta chain came from a study of human T cells and chemical hapten exposure. In the study overall: Sensitizing treatment utilized 2% DPC over an approximately 2 cm by approximately 2 cm portion of upper inner arm skin. Patch tests containing 0.01% DPC, applied to the upper back, were read at 6 days.

Time point specified: patch test 1, 2 weeks after DPC sensitization. The treatment: therapeutic diphenylcyclopropenone sensitization with weekly scalp DPC. The authors extracted total RNA from unfractionated whole blood. Points from the study as a whole: Relative to controls, expanded TCRs formed significantly more large CDR3 similarity clusters.

TCRdb redid the calling of the RACE reads with MiXCR, one entry per CDR3 protein. The table includes around 44,000 distinct CDR3 sequences, about 4.2% detected once. A word on this clonotype: Its matching antigen is unknown.

The starting material was whole blood, obtained in connection with sensitization to the hapten diphenylcyclopropenone (DPC). This clonotype originated in a man aged 50 to 60 with alopecia areata. Some clones in this sample may be carry-over from other donors' samples.

CDR3 protein: CAGRGGTEAFF. DNA for the CDR3: TGTGCCGGTAGGGGAGGCACTGAAGCTTTCTTT. The chain employs TRBV9 and TRBJ1-1, with D tentatively TRBD1 (5 bases). From germline, CDR1 is SGDLS and CDR2 YYNGEE. The V gene lost 10 bases and the J gene lost 4 bases, with 11 bases spanning the gap. This CDR3 comprises 11 residues.